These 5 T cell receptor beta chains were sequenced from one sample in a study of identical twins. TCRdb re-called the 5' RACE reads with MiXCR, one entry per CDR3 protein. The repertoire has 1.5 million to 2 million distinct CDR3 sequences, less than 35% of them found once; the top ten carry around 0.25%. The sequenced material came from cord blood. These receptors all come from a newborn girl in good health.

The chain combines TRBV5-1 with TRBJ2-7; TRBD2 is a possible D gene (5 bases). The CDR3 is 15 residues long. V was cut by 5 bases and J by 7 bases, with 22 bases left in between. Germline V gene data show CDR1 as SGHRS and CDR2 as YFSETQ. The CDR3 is CASSFFMGEYNEQYF. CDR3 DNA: TGCGCCAGCAGTTTCTTCATGGGAGAGTACAATGAGCAGTACTTC.

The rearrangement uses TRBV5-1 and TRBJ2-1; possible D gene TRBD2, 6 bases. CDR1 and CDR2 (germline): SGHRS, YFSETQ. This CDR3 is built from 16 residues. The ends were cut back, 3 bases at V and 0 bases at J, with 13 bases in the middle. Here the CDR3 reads CASSSRDSPSYNEQFF. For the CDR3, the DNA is TGCGCCAGCAGCTCCCGGGACTCTCCCTCCTACAATGAGCAGTTCTTC.

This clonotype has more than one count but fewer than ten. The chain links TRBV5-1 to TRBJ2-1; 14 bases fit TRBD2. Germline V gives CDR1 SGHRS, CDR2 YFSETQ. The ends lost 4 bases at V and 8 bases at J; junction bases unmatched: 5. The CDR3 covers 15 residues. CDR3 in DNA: TGCGCCAGCAGCACGCCGGGACTAGCGGGAGATGAGCAGTTCTTC. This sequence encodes CASSTPGLAGDEQFF.

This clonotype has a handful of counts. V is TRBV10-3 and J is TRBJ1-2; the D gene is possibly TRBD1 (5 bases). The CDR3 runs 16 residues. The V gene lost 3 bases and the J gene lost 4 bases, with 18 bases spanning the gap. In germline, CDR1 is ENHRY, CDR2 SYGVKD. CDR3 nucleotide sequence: TGTGCCATCAGTGAAAAGGGGACTCACAGGCTCTATGGCTACACCTTC. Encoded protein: CAISEKGTHRLYGYTF.

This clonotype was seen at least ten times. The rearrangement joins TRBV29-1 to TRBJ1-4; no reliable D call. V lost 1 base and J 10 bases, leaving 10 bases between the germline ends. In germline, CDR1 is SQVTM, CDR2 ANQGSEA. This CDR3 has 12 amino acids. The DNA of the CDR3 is TGCAGCGTTGAAGCGGTGGATCGAAAACTGTTTTTT. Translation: CSVEAVDRKLFF.